This entry concerns a single T cell receptor (beta chain). This clonotype was seen a handful of times. It lacks a known antigen. No qualities accompany the bases; no much larger clone lies one base away. Receptor amplification or capture employed PCR. Data came from an Illumina HiSeq 2500. TCR libraries were prepared with molecular barcoding, using unique molecular identifiers to normalize TCRbeta repertoire quantification. Starting from the raw public reads, TCRdb applied fastp trimming at Q25, assembled clones with MiXCR and retained in-frame beta chains. Records with the same CDR3 protein are collapsed into one entry carrying the most frequent genes and DNA. Within this sample are about a million distinct CDR3 sequences, with about 30% of them counted one time only. Around 30% of the sample goes to the ten largest clones. V has 1 base trimmed and J has 2 bases trimmed; junction bases matching no gene number 8. From a lookup of the germline V gene, CDR1 and CDR2 are SGHVS and FQNEAQ. The CDR3 measures 17 amino acids from cysteine to phenylalanine. The kept DNA is CDR3 alone, 51 bases in frame from the first base.

The source of the sample is a study of T-cell reconstitution after alpha-beta-depleted transplantation in children (dated by TCRdb to the mid-2010s). About the investigation overall: Using TCR repertoire profiling, the study followed T-cell immune reconstitution in a quantitative way in children after TCRalphabeta/CD19-depleted allogeneic hematopoietic cell transplantation.

The label giving this sample's treatment or condition can be read as: allogeneic hematopoietic cell transplantation with graft depleted of TCRalphabeta T cells and CD19 B cells. The transplant recipients were children given TCRalphabeta/CD19-depleted allogeneic hematopoietic cell grafts. What the work shows at the level of the full study, not this receptor alone: Over subsequent months, a decline in hyperexpanded clone frequencies was noted, and after one year, T-cell counts and TCRbeta diversity were mostly ascribed to newly produced T cells. The apparently early alphabetaT-cell count recovery about two months after transplant was reportedly dependent on only several hundred rapidly expanded clones derived from non-depleted graft cells. In some patients, the high TCRbeta diversity seen at day 60 was put down to recipient T cells and intrathymic progenitors that had survived conditioning.

The V and J segments used are TRBV7-8 and TRBJ2-3, and TRBD2 matches 8 of the central bases. This receptor was obtained from a boy under two years old who had a stem cell transplant for SCID, so the T cells may come from the graft donor. This material consisted of PBMCs, mostly from graft donor cells, taken 360 days after TCRalphabeta/CD19-depleted stem cell transplant. The nucleotides read TGTGCCAGCAGCTTAGTCTCCGGACTAGCCTTCACAGATACGCAGTATTTT. Translated, this is CASSLVSGLAFTDTQYF.